This T cell receptor (beta chain) emerged from a study of blood T cell repertoires in COVID-19. The overall study: The study drew acute and convalescent COVID-19 samples from the United States, Italy and Spain.

Produced via immunoSEQ multiplex PCR; TCRdb's table is partial and in-frame only. The sample has about 350,000 clones; over 80% are singletons. The trim removed 0 bases at V and 0 bases at J, leaving 0 bases unmatched. The CDR3 loop spans 15 amino acids. Germline assignment: CDR1 MNHEY and CDR2 SVGAGI. Concerning this clone itself: At the DNA level, this CDR3 is encoded by other sequences in the same sample as well.

The source of this sequence is a woman between 50 and 59 years old with COVID-19, enrolled during active disease. Specimen: peripheral blood. J is TRBJ1-1 and V is TRBV6-5; 8 positions match TRBD1. The CDR3 reads CASSYSTGVNTEAFF. DNA for the CDR3: TGTGCCAGCAGTTACTCGACAGGGGTGAACACTGAAGCTTTCTTT.